A single sample gave rise to the 14 T cell receptor beta chains below, sequenced in a study of siplizumab effects on memory and regulatory T cells. The assay was immunoSEQ multiplex PCR, and TCRdb's table has in-frame clones only and misses some. The sample records tens of thousands of clones, 75% to 95% being singletons. The sample taken for sequencing was CD8+ T cells sorted from blood. These receptors came from a human donor in good health.

This chain links TRBV7-9 with TRBJ2-5; 9 positions agree with TRBD2. CDR3 length: 16 residues. From germline, CDR1 is SEHNR and CDR2 FQNEAQ (reference sequence). The ends lost 1 base at V and 2 bases at J; junction bases unmatched: 5. The CDR3 spells CASSLVGSGGQETQYF. CDR3 DNA sequence: TGTGCCAGCAGCTTAGTGGGCAGCGGGGGGCAAGAGACCCAGTACTTC.

V and J are TRBV29-1 and TRBJ2-7; D not resolved. Between the trimmed V and J ends, which lost 4 bases and 0 bases, there was a span of 4 bases. The CDR3 loop spans 11 amino acids. Germline lookup yields CDR1 SQVTM and CDR2 ANQGSEA. CDR3 protein: CSVAISYEQYF. Here the CDR3 DNA reads TGCAGCGTTGCGATCTCCTACGAGCAGTACTTC.

The rearrangement joins TRBV4-1 to TRBJ2-7, with a possible D match to TRBD1 (6 bases). Trimming removed 2 bases at V and 6 bases at J, with 14 bases between. The germline V gene encodes CDR1 MGHRA and CDR2 YSYEKL. The CDR3 contains 14 residues. The CDR3 protein is CASSQYTGTLEQYF. The CDR3 region has the DNA TGCGCCAGCAGCCAATATACCGGGACACTCGAGCAGTACTTC.

The V gene is TRBV5-1, the J gene TRBJ2-5; 8 positions agree with TRBD1. CDR3 length: 16 residues. The V gene's germline CDR1 is SGHRS and CDR2 YFSETQ. V dropped 4 bases and J dropped 5; count of bases not matched to a gene: 13. In DNA, the CDR3 is TGCGCCAGCAGCCCGGAACAGGGGGAATATTGGGAGACCCAGTACTTC. Amino acid sequence: CASSPEQGEYWETQYF.

J is TRBJ1-2 and V is TRBV5-4; D gene ambiguous. Germline-derived CDR1 and CDR2 are SGHNT and YYREEE (reference sequence). This CDR3 region has 15 residues. With 4 bases removed from V and 2 bases from J, the gap between germline ends came to 15 bases. CDR3 nucleotide sequence: TGTGCCAGCAGCCTCGCGACATCAGCCAACTATGGCTACACCTTC. It is translated as CASSLATSANYGYTF.

V usage is TRBV9 and J usage is TRBJ2-2, with a weak D call TRBD2 (5 bases). This CDR3 comprises 16 residues. V was trimmed by 0 bases and J by 0 bases, leaving 9 bases between them. Per the germline V gene, CDR1 is SGDLS and CDR2 is YYNGEE. CDR3 DNA sequence: TGTGCCAGCAGCGTAGCTTGGGGAGCGAACACCGGGGAGCTGTTTTTT. It codes for CASSVAWGANTGELFF.

There are a few counts of this clone. This sequence joins TRBV27 and TRBJ1-1, with D uncertain. Trimming removed 6 bases from V and 0 bases from J, with 8 bases in between. The CDR3 sequence is 13 residues long. Per the germline V gene, CDR1 is MNHEY and CDR2 is SMNVEV (reference sequence). CDR3 loop: CASRNYMNTEAFF. CDR3 coding DNA: TGTGCCAGCAGAAACTACATGAACACTGAAGCTTTCTTT.

The chain is built from TRBV6-5 and TRBJ1-3, with D perhaps matching TRBD1 (5 bases). V lost 6 bases to trimming and J lost 0 bases, with 12 bases between them. Germline V gene data show CDR1 as MNHEY and CDR2 as SVGAGI. The CDR3 sequence is 15 residues long. CDR3 coding DNA: TGTGCCAGCAGCTCGGTGGACACCTCTGGAAACACCATATATTTT. Encoded protein: CASSSVDTSGNTIYF.

This clone has only one observation. The CDR3 DNA is TGTGCCAGCAGTTTCTTGTCCAACACCGGGGAGCTGTTTTTT. Its protein product is CASSFLSNTGELFF. The chain joins TRBV27 to TRBJ2-2, with D unresolved. This CDR3 is built from 14 residues. Germline CDR1 and CDR2: MNHEY and SMNVEV (reference sequence). V was shortened by 3 bases and J by 2 bases, with 7 bases between the two germline ends.

The chain has TRBV7-2 and TRBJ1-3; TRBD1 is a possible D gene (5 bases). The CDR3 is 18 residues long. The V gene's germline CDR1 is SGHTA and CDR2 FQGNSA. V shed 8 bases and J shed 0 bases, with 23 bases lying between them. CDR3 nucleotide sequence: TGTGCCAGCCCGACCTCTGATCAGGGAGGACCCTCTGGAAACACCATATATTTT. Its protein product is CASPTSDQGGPSGNTIYF.

This clone showed up just once. The J gene is TRBJ2-1, the V gene TRBV20-1, with D possibly being TRBD1 (5 bases). In germline, CDR1 is DFQATT, CDR2 SNEGSKA (reference sequence). The CDR3 is 11 amino acids. Trimming shortened V by 5 bases and J by 5 bases, and 7 bases separated the two germline ends. This CDR3 reads CSALQDNEQFF. CDR3 sequence (DNA): TGCAGTGCTTTACAGGACAATGAGCAGTTCTTC.

This clone was detected a few times. This sequence joins TRBV30 and TRBJ1-5; D is uncertain. The CDR3 is 13 amino acids. The germline V and J ends were trimmed by 0 bases and 1 base, with 4 bases remaining between them. Germline V gives CDR1 GTSNPN, CDR2 SVGIG (reference sequence). CDR3 sequence: CAWSVDSNQPQHF. CDR3 DNA sequence: TGTGCCTGGAGTGTTGACAGCAATCAGCCCCAGCATTTT.

V gene TRBV4-2 combines with J gene TRBJ2-2; D is perhaps TRBD2 (6 bases). CDR1 and CDR2 (germline): LGHNA, YNFKEQ. Trimming took 1 base from V and 3 from J, leaving 12 bases between them. The CDR3 is made up of 16 amino acids. Written as DNA, the CDR3 is TGTGCCAGCAGCCAAGCTCGACGGGAGCACACCGGGGAGCTGTTTTTT. Translation gives CASSQARREHTGELFF.

CDR3 sequence reads: CASNSGQGLVSNQPQHF. The CDR3 DNA follows: TGTGCCAGCAACAGTGGACAGGGGCTAGTGAGCAATCAGCCCCAGCATTTT. This chain connects TRBV27 to TRBJ1-5; TRBD1 agrees at 9 bases. The CDR3 is made up of 17 amino acids. Germline loops: CDR1 MNHEY, CDR2 SMNVEV (reference sequence). Trimming removed 7 bases from V and 1 base from J; junction bases left unmatched: 11.